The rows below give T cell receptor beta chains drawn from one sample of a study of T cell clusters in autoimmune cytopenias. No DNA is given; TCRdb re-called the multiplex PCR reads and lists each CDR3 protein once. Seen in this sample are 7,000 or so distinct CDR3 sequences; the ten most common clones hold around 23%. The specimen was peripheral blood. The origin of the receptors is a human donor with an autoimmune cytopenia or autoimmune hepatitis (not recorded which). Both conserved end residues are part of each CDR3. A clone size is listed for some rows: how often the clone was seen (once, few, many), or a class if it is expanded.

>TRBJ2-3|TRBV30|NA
CAWSGANTQYF
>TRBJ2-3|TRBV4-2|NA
CASSQDRLAGGRGTDTQYF
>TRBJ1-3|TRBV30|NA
CAWSVYRGFYGNTIYF
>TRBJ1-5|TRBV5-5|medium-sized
CASSLVTDSNQPQHF
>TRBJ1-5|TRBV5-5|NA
CASSVGTGRSNQPQHF
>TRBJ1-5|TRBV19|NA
CASSIGPAGVGYGRPQHF
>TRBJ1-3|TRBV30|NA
CAWGQGVAIYF
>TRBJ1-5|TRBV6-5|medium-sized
CASRPRGRGNQPQHF
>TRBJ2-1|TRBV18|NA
CASSPLYERGGSYNEQFF
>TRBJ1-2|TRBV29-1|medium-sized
CSVSHRDRDKDYGYTF
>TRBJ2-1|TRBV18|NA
CASSPRLAGGLESYNEQFF
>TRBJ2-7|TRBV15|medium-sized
CATSRANLGLVSFEQYF
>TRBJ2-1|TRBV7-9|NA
CASSNDRAGEQFF
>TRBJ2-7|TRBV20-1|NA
CSARRTASYEQYF
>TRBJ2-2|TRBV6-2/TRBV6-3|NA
CASSLPQGISGELFF
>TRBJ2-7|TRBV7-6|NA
CASSPSPGIPRGEQYF
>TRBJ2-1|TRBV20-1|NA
CSARPMTSGSFDEQFF
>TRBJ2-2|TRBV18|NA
CASSPLGNPGELFF
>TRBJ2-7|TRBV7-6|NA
CASSLNNNLGEQYF
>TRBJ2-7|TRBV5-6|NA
CASSLAGQPSYEQYF
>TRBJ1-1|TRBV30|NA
CAWSSVATEAFF
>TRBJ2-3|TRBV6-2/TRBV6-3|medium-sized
CASSYLDRAADTQYF
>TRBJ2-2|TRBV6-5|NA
CASSYLGGADGELFF
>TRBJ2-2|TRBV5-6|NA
CASSLGTPGELFF
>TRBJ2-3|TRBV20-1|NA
CSARRSGNTDTQYF
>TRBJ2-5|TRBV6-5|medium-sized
CASSRDPRETQYF
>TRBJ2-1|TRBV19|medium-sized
CASSILGQWNNEQFF
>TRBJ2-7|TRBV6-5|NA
CASSSRDRGLEQYF
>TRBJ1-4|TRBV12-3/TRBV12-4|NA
CASSLAMVGVVEKLFF
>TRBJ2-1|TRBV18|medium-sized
CASSRTSGFNEQFF
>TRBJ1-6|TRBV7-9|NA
CASSFTAYLNSPLHF
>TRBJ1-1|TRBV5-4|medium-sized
CASSGRTGTEAFF
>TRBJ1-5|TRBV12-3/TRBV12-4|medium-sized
CASSETRGLGNQPQHF
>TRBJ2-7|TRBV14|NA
CASSQVGQATVEQYF
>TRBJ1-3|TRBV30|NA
CAFTVNLSGNTIYF
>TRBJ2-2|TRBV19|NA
CASDRFGLSNTGELFF
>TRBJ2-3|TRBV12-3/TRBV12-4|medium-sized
CASSDTADTQYF
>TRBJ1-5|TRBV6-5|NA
CASSLLTGGSNQPQHF
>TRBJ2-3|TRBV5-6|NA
CASNFNRQGAAGGSTPGGYF
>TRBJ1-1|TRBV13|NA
CASSLQPNTEAFF
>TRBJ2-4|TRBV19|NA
CASSVGAQNIQYF
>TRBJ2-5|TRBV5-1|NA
CASNFDRRGGAETQYF
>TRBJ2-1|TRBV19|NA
CASSLLRISYNEQFF
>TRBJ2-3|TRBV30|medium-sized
CAWSRSGPDLTDTQYF
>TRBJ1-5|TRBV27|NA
CASSLNRGQPQHF
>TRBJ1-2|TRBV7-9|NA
CASSQDRAIFYGYTF
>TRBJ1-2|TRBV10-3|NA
CAISEGNFYTF
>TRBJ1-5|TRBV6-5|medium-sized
CASSKGFPNQPQHF
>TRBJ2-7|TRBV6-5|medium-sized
CASRPDRAAYEQYF
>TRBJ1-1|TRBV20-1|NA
CSARVRSDPPEAFF
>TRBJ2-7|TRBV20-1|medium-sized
CSAGTRLPSGAYEQYF